This entry lists 13 T cell receptor beta chains sequenced from one sample in a study of identical twins. TCRdb reprocessed the 5' RACE reads with MiXCR, giving one entry per CDR3 protein. The sample lists about 890,000 distinct CDR3 sequences; approximately 13% were seen once. Separately, the same data were catalogued under a study of yellow fever vaccine responses in identical twins.

Input material: PBMCs. The source is a woman under 30 in good health.

The sample holds many counts of this clonotype. The genes are TRBV28 and TRBJ1-2; 8 bases fit TRBD1. Trimming removed 2 bases from V and 2 bases from J; junction bases left unmatched: 7. Germline V gives CDR1 MDHEN, CDR2 SYDVKM. The CDR3 loop spans 16 amino acids. The CDR3 DNA reads TGTGCCAGCAGTTTACCCCGGACAGGGTTCAACTATGGCTACACCTTC. Protein: CASSLPRTGFNYGYTF.

There are many counts of this clonotype. The chain couples TRBV20-1 to TRBJ1-1, with D hard to call. The CDR3 is 13 residues long. V was shortened by 1 base and J by 4 bases, with 10 bases between the two germline ends. Germline lookup yields CDR1 DFQATT and CDR2 SNEGSKA (reference sequence). As DNA, the CDR3 is TGCAGTGCTAGAGCGTGGGGAACCACTGAAGCTTTCTTT. It specifies CSARAWGTTEAFF.

The CDR3 DNA reads TGTGCCACCAGCAGAGATGGGTGGACAGGTTCCAACACTGAAGCTTTCTTT. It yields the protein CATSRDGWTGSNTEAFF. This sequence joins TRBV15 and TRBJ1-1, with 7 bases aligning to TRBD1. This CDR3 comprises 17 residues. Germline V lookup: CDR1 LNHNV, CDR2 YYDKDF (reference sequence). V lost 0 bases to trimming and J lost 2 bases; unmatched junction nucleotides: 9.

This clonotype turned up a few times. The V and J genes are TRBV6-1 and TRBJ1-6; 8 nucleotides match TRBD1. J lost 8 bases, V lost 6 bases, and 6 bases had no gene match. The CDR3 extends over 14 amino acids. CDR1 and CDR2 (germline): MNHNS, SASEGT. CDR3 nucleotides: TGTGCCAGCAGAAAGACAGGGGAGGATTCACCCCTCCACTTT. Its translation is CASRKTGEDSPLHF.

Note on this clonotype: The junction and the germline gene differ at one end; a read error may be behind it. The gene calls are TRBV29-1 and TRBJ2-1; D perhaps matches TRBD2 (5 bases). CDR1 is SQVTM, CDR2 ANQGSEA, per germline. The CDR3 covers 11 residues. Here the CDR3 reads CSVEDVPPVYF. The CDR3 DNA reads TGCAGCGTGGAGGACGTCCCACCAGTTTACTTC.

This clonotype showed up just a few times. The rearrangement uses TRBV10-3 and TRBJ2-1, with 12 bases aligning to TRBD2. Germline CDR1 is ENHRY and CDR2 is SYGVKD. This CDR3 is 15 amino acids long. V shed 7 bases, J shed 8 bases, and the junction held 9 bases outside the gene matches. The CDR3 region has the DNA TGTGCCATCACGGCTAGCGGGAGGGCCCGGGATGAGCAGTTCTTC. Its protein is CAITASGRARDEQFF.

The gene calls are TRBV20-1 and TRBJ1-5; 7 bases line up with TRBD1. The CDR3 runs to 14 residues. Germline CDR1 is DFQATT and CDR2 is SNEGSKA (reference sequence). After removal of 1 base from V and 5 bases from J, the junction contained 5 bases not matched to a gene. The CDR3 loop is CSARVSGGDQPQHF. CDR3 nucleotides: TGCAGTGCTAGAGTCTCAGGGGGAGATCAGCCCCAGCATTTT.

A word on this clonotype: Since a much larger clone is just one base distant, this may be a read error. The chain employs TRBV6-1 and TRBJ2-2, with D maybe TRBD1 (5 bases). The CDR3 runs 14 residues. Trimming shortened V by 3 bases and J by 1 base, and 6 bases separated the two germline ends. Looked up from germline, CDR1 is MNHNS and CDR2 is SASEGT. Written as DNA, the CDR3 is TGTGCCAGCAGTGATCAGGGGAACACCGGGGAGCTGTTTTTT. The encoded protein is CASSDQGNTGELFF.

This clonotype was seen a few times. The chain combines TRBV5-1 with TRBJ1-1; 8 bases align to TRBD1. This CDR3 spans 14 amino acids. Germline trimming cut 4 bases from V and 3 bases from J; bases unmatched to any gene: 5. In germline, CDR1 is SGHRS, CDR2 YFSETQ. The CDR3: CASSQQGADTEAFF. The CDR3 bases are TGCGCCAGCAGCCAGCAGGGGGCTGACACTGAAGCTTTCTTT.

The chain couples TRBV3-1 to TRBJ1-5; 9 bases align to TRBD1. The germline V gene encodes CDR1 LGHDT and CDR2 YNNKEL (reference sequence). This CDR3 has 14 residues. Unmatched junction bases numbered 5, after V lost 4 bases and J lost 7 bases. The DNA for the CDR3 is TGTGCCAGCAGCCCGCGGACAGGGGTACAGCCCCAGCATTTT. Translating it yields CASSPRTGVQPQHF.

This clonotype was detected ten times or more. The genes are TRBV5-1 and TRBJ1-1; D remains unclear. The CDR3 is made up of 15 amino acids. V was shortened by 2 bases and J by 2 bases, with 13 bases between the two germline ends. CDR1 and CDR2 from the germline V gene are SGHRS and YFSETQ. The CDR3 sequence: CASSLTGKDNTEAFF. CDR3 DNA: TGCGCCAGCAGCTTAACGGGGAAAGATAACACTGAAGCTTTCTTT.

This chain uses TRBV6-5 with TRBJ2-1; TRBD2 aligns across 13 bases. This CDR3 contains 14 residues. CDR1 is MNHEY and CDR2 is SVGAGI in the germline V gene. With V trimmed by 4 bases and J by 10 bases, 4 bases remained unmatched. CDR3 in DNA: TGTGCCAGCAGTTCCCAGGGACTAGCGGGAGAGCAGTTCTTC. Its translation is CASSSQGLAGEQFF.

The chain has TRBV10-3 and TRBJ2-7, with 9 nucleotides matching TRBD1. The V gene end was trimmed by 0 bases and the J gene end by 2 bases; junction bases not matched to a gene: 5. The V gene's germline CDR1 is ENHRY and CDR2 SYGVKD. The CDR3 contains 16 residues. CDR3 region: CAISESGTGRPYEQYV. CDR3 bases: TGTGCCATCAGTGAGTCGGGGACAGGGCGTCCCTACGAGCAGTACGTC.